Listed below are T cell receptor beta chains from one sample, sequenced in a study of cytomegalovirus exposure and HLA in healthy donors. Some clones are missing from TCRdb's copy, which holds only in-frame ones; the method was immunoSEQ multiplex PCR. This listing includes some 150,000 clones. Sequencing was performed on PBMCs. These receptors were obtained from a young woman in good health and CMV-seronegative. Both conserved end residues are part of each CDR3. The D gene is left open where the match is weak.

D: TRBD2; J: TRBJ2-3; V: TRBV18; CDR3: CASSATSGRALDTQYF; DNA: TGTGCCAGCTCAGCTACTAGCGGGAGGGCCTTGGATACGCAGTATTTT
D: TRBD2; J: TRBJ2-7; V: TRBV4-1; CDR3: CASSPSVTSGRKVYEQYF; DNA: TGCGCCAGCAGCCCTTCCGTGACTAGCGGGAGAAAGGTCTACGAGCAGTACTTC
D: -; J: TRBJ1-5; V: TRBV5-1; CDR3: CASSLARDQPQHF; DNA: TGCGCCAGCAGCTTGGCCCGAGATCAGCCCCAGCATTTT
D: TRBD1; J: TRBJ1-5; V: TRBV15; CDR3: CATSNPRQGEQPQHF; DNA: TGTGCCACCAGCAACCCTAGACAGGGGGAACAGCCCCAGCATTTT
D: -; J: TRBJ2-2; V: TRBV25-1; CDR3: CASSDTYRNTGELFF; DNA: TGTGCCAGCAGTGATACTTACAGGAACACCGGGGAGCTGTTTTTT
D: -; J: TRBJ2-2; V: TRBV4-3; CDR3: CASSQVRDLTGELFF; DNA: TGCGCCAGCAGCCAAGTTCGAGATCTCACCGGGGAGCTGTTTTTT
D: -; J: TRBJ2-1; V: TRBV5-1; CDR3: CASSLLVSEQFF; DNA: TGCGCCAGCAGCCTACTAGTGAGTGAGCAGTTCTTC
D: -; J: TRBJ2-3; V: TRBV5-1; CDR3: CASSLGLDESTDTQYF; DNA: TGCGCCAGCAGCTTGGGACTTGACGAAAGCACAGATACGCAGTATTTT
D: -; J: TRBJ1-1; V: TRBV4-1; CDR3: CASSHSGGRPNTEAFF; DNA: TGCGCCAGCAGCCATTCAGGCGGGCGGCCAAACACTGAAGCTTTCTTT
D: TRBD1; J: TRBJ2-2; V: TRBV2; CDR3: CASREDRVTGELFF; DNA: TGTGCCAGCAGAGAGGACAGGGTCACCGGGGAGCTGTTTTTT
D: -; J: TRBJ1-1; V: TRBV19; CDR3: CASSPPGVLNTEAFF; DNA: TGTGCCAGTAGTCCTCCAGGGGTTCTTAACACTGAAGCTTTCTTT
D: TRBD1; J: TRBJ1-5; V: TRBV19; CDR3: CASSIAGQGNSNQPQHF; DNA: TGTGCCAGTAGTATCGCTGGACAGGGTAATAGCAATCAGCCCCAGCATTTT
D: TRBD2; J: TRBJ2-2; V: TRBV9; CDR3: CASSVAGRGVAGELFF; DNA: TGTGCCAGCAGCGTGGCCGGGAGGGGTGTGGCCGGGGAGCTGTTTTTT
D: TRBD2; J: TRBJ2-5; V: TRBV4-1; CDR3: CASSQLEAGGGGVETQYF; DNA: TGCGCCAGCAGCCAATTGGAAGCGGGAGGAGGAGGGGTCGAGACCCAGTACTTC
D: TRBD2; J: TRBJ2-7; V: TRBV6-5; CDR3: CASSYSSGSTYEQYF; DNA: TGTGCCAGCAGTTACTCTAGCGGGAGCACCTACGAGCAGTACTTC
D: -; J: TRBJ2-1; V: TRBV25-1; CDR3: CASSSSAGWNEQFF; DNA: TGTGCCAGCAGTTCTAGCGCCGGGTGGAATGAGCAGTTCTTC
D: -; J: TRBJ1-3; V: TRBV6-6; CDR3: CASSYRAGEGGNTIYF; DNA: TGTGCCAGCAGTTACAGGGCGGGGGAAGGTGGAAACACCATATATTTT